The clone carrying this TCR beta chain was seen more than once but under ten times. This entry is derived from a study of control samples from healthy donors and cancer patients. TCRdb keeps only in-frame clones here, not all; method: immunoSEQ multiplex PCR. The sample yields 100,000 to 150,000 clones, about 90% seen once. The CDR3 spans 13 residues. Germline V gives CDR1 ENHRY, CDR2 SYGVKD. V gave up 8 bases and J gave up 12 bases; unmatched junction bases: 13. This chain connects TRBV10-3 to TRBJ2-3; 8 bases fit TRBD2. The TCR originated in a man in his fifties with head and neck cancer. Sequencing was carried out using PBMCs. The CDR3 loop is CAIGGSGNPLQYF. In nucleotides, the CDR3 is TGTGCCATCGGGGGTAGCGGGAACCCCCTCCAGTATTTT.